This note documents a single TCR beta chain sequence. This CDR3 comprises 13 residues. Germline V gene sequence: CDR1 MNHNS, CDR2 SASEGT. Losses at the gene ends were 0 bases for V and 15 bases for J; bases not matched to a gene: 5. Next came a second PCR, run for about 7 to 11 cycles, which used a sample-barcoded 5' primer along with a J-beta primer mix. Using its own MiXCR run on the 5' RACE reads, TCRdb lists one record per CDR3 protein. The table records 700,000 to 900,000 distinct CDR3 sequences, 40% to 65% of them present only once. The source of the sample is a study of blood T cells in healthy people across ages.

The material sequenced was blood. The receptor's source is a man aged 80 or over in good health. The chain uses TRBV6-1 and TRBJ2-4; 10 bases agree with TRBD2. CDR3 region: CASSEATSGPGYF. DNA of the CDR3: TGTGCCAGCAGTGAAGCGACTAGCGGGCCCGGGTACTTC.